The clone carrying this T cell receptor (beta chain) was seen a handful of times. Its antigen is still unknown. After isolation, RNA underwent reverse transcription to generate cDNA as the sequencing template. Method: immunoSEQ multiplex PCR; TCRdb's copy keeps in-frame clones and lacks some. The sample consists of about 200,000 clones, 50% to 70% of them appearing once. Treatment reported: oral pan-JAK inhibitor, 5-10 mg twice daily. The data were obtained in a study of CD8+ T cells in alopecia areata. Study at large: It was 6 to 18 months of tofacitinib, and then there were 6 months off drug. Patients given treatment had severity scored by the percentage of scalp area affected.

The germline CDR1 and CDR2 sequences are MNHEY and SVGAGI. CDR3 size: 15 residues. V lost 5 bases to trimming and J lost 1 base; unmatched junction nucleotides: 5. Regarding the study as a whole: Among the 100 top clones, expanded CD8+ clones, like scalp clonality, were significantly decreased by tofacitinib.

This rearrangement joins TRBV6-5 to TRBJ2-5, with 9 bases identical to TRBD2. The sequence derives from a human donor with alopecia areata. Sequenced here: CD4+ T cells sorted from blood, sampled at week 4, from a patient treated with tofacitinib. CDR3 sequence (DNA): TGTGCCAGCAGTCTTGCAGCGGGGGGCCAAGAGACCCAGTACTTC. Residues: CASSLAAGGQETQYF.